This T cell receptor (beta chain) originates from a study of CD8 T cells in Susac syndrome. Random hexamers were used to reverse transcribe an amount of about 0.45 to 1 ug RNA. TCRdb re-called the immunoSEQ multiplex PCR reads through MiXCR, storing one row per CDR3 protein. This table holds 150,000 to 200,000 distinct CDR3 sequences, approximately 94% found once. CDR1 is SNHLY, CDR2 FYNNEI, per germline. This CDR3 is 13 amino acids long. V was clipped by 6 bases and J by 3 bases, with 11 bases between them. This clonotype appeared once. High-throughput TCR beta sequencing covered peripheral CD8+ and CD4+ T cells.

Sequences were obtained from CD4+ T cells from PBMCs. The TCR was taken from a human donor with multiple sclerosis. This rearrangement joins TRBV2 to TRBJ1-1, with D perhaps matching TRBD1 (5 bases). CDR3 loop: CASRGREDTEAFF. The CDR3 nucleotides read TGTGCCAGCAGGGGCAGGGAGGACACTGAAGCTTTCTTT.